The 23 T cell receptor beta chains below come from one sample, sequenced in a study of blood T cell repertoires in COVID-19. TCRdb's table, derived via immunoSEQ multiplex PCR, lists solely in-frame clones and lacks some. The table shows 340,000 or so clones, with around 86% occurring only once. Material for sequencing was peripheral blood. The receptors were gathered from a man between 50 and 59 years old with active or convalescent COVID-19.

The chain has TRBV19 and TRBJ1-5; D possibly corresponds to TRBD1 (6 bases). Trimming cost V 3 bases and J 5 bases, with 14 bases left between them. CDR3 length equals 15 residues. Germline V gene lookup returns CDR1 LNHDA and CDR2 SQIVND (reference sequence). Here the CDR3 DNA reads TGTGCCAGTAGTATTGAAGGGACACTATATCAGCCCCAGCATTTT. It yields the protein CASSIEGTLYQPQHF.

The rearrangement links TRBV5-1 to TRBJ1-3; the match to TRBD1 covers 7 bases. CDR3 length: 15 amino acids. J lost 0 bases, V lost 0 bases, and 0 bases had no gene match. Per the germline V gene, CDR1 is SGHRS and CDR2 is YFSETQ. The CDR3 DNA reads as TGCGCCAGCAGCTTGGGGGACAGCTCTGGAAACACCATATATTTT. As protein: CASSLGDSSGNTIYF.

The rearrangement uses TRBV5-6 and TRBJ1-6; the D is unclear. Germline-derived CDR1 and CDR2 are SGHDT and YYEEEE. The CDR3 is made up of 11 amino acids. Trimming took 3 bases from V and 7 from J, leaving 2 bases between them. The CDR3 sequence is CASSSNSPLHF. The CDR3 DNA reads TGTGCCAGCAGCTCAAATTCACCCCTCCACTTT.

The chain has TRBV4-3 and TRBJ1-3, with D maybe TRBD1 (5 bases). CDR1 and CDR2 (germline): LGHNA, YSLEER. This CDR3 is built from 19 residues. Between the trimmed V and J ends, which lost 0 bases and 0 bases, there was a span of 18 bases. The CDR3 sequence: CASSQDLLQAENSGNTIYF. CDR3 DNA: TGCGCCAGCAGCCAAGACTTACTACAGGCTGAAAACTCTGGAAACACCATATATTTT.

The V and J genes are TRBV19 and TRBJ2-1; 14 bases are shared with TRBD2. V lost 9 bases to trimming and J lost 9 bases; unmatched junction nucleotides: 7. CDR3 length equals 14 residues. CDR1 and CDR2 (germline): LNHDA, SQIVND (reference sequence). CDR3 residues: CASRLAGGPGEQFF. The CDR3 region has the DNA TGTGCCAGCCGACTAGCGGGAGGGCCGGGTGAGCAGTTCTTC. The entire variable domain, with the rest obtained from reference TRBV19 and TRBJ2-1, is as follows: DGGITQSPKYLFRKEGQNVTLSCEQNLNHDAMYWYRQDPGQGLRLIYYSQIVNDFQKGDIAEGYSVSREKKESFPLTVTSAQKNPTAFYLCASRLAGGPGEQFFGPGTRLTVL.

The chain couples TRBV4-2 to TRBJ2-1; D is possibly TRBD2 (6 bases). Trimming cost V 1 base and J 3 bases, with 16 bases left between them. The CDR3 extends over 17 amino acids. Germline V gene lookup returns CDR1 LGHNA and CDR2 YNFKEQ. The CDR3 sequence is CASSQGGDGGLYNEQFF. Written as DNA, the CDR3 is TGTGCCAGCAGCCAAGGGGGGGATGGTGGTCTCTACAATGAGCAGTTCTTC.

The gene calls are TRBV7-2 and TRBJ2-3; a possible D gene is TRBD2 (6 bases). The CDR3 totals 17 residues. Trimming cost V 5 bases and J 1 base, with 19 bases left between them. The V gene's germline CDR1 is SGHTA and CDR2 FQGNSA. CDR3 loop: CASSPARGPRGTDTQYF. The DNA for the CDR3 is TGTGCCAGCAGCCCCGCGCGGGGCCCTAGGGGCACAGATACGCAGTATTTT.

This clone turned up a few times. The J gene is TRBJ1-3, the V gene TRBV6-1; no reliable D call. Germline-derived CDR1 and CDR2 are MNHNS and SASEGT. Trimming pared 2 bases from V and 4 bases from J, leaving 12 bases between. The CDR3 has 15 residues. The CDR3 reads CASSEWAPLGNTIYF. CDR3 DNA sequence: TGTGCCAGCAGTGAATGGGCCCCGTTAGGAAACACCATATATTTT.

This rearrangement joins TRBV18 to TRBJ2-2; TRBD2 matches at 7 bases. This CDR3 comprises 19 residues. With V trimmed by 5 bases and J by 0 bases, 15 bases remained unmatched. Germline V gene lookup returns CDR1 KGHSH and CDR2 LQKENI. CDR3 loop: CASSGRPVAGPSNTGELFF. CDR3 bases: TGTGCCAGCTCAGGTAGACCCGTAGCGGGTCCTTCGAACACCGGGGAGCTGTTTTTT.

This chain joins TRBV5-1 and TRBJ2-2; 7 bases match TRBD2. This CDR3 is 16 amino acids long. From germline, CDR1 is SGHRS and CDR2 YFSETQ. With V trimmed by 6 bases and J by 4 bases, 12 bases remained unmatched. The chain's CDR3 is CASTTQRGGSTGELFF. CDR3 coding DNA: TGCGCCAGCACCACCCAGCGGGGAGGGAGCACCGGGGAGCTGTTTTTT.

CDR3 DNA: TGTGCCAGCAGCCTAACGACTTTCTACAATGAGCAGTTCTTC. Its protein is CASSLTTFYNEQFF. The V and J genes are TRBV9 and TRBJ2-1; no firm D call. Germline CDR1 is SGDLS and CDR2 is YYNGEE. The germline V and J ends were trimmed by 4 bases and 3 bases, with 11 bases remaining between them. CDR3 length: 14 amino acids.

This chain uses TRBV11-3 with TRBJ2-1, with 7 bases matching TRBD2. Trimming cost V 8 bases and J 2 bases; bases outside gene matches: 6. From germline, CDR1 is SGHNT and CDR2 YENEEA. CDR3 length equals 14 residues. CDR3 in DNA: TGTGCCAGCGCTCCTAGCGGCACCTACAATGAGCAGTTCTTC. Protein sequence: CASAPSGTYNEQFF.

This rearrangement joins TRBV28 to TRBJ2-7, with D tentatively TRBD1 (6 bases). V was trimmed by 2 bases and J by 1 base, leaving 12 bases between them. Germline V CDR1 and CDR2: MDHEN, SYDVKM. The CDR3 length is 15 residues. The CDR3 bases are TGTGCCAGCAGTTTAGAACAGGGCTCGTCCTACGAGCAGTACTTC. Translation gives CASSLEQGSSYEQYF. Complete variable domain (other parts from reference TRBV28 and TRBJ2-7): DVKVTQSSRYLVKRTGEKVFLECVQDMDHENMFWYRQDPGLGLRLIYFSYDVKMKEKGDIPEGYSVSREKKERFSLILESASTNQTSMYLCASSLEQGSSYEQYFGPGTRLTVT.

The chain carries TRBV4-3 and TRBJ1-5; D gene ambiguous. The CDR3 extends over 17 amino acids. Trimming stripped 0 bases from V and 0 bases from J, with 12 bases between. Germline V gives CDR1 LGHNA, CDR2 YSLEER. The CDR3 region has the DNA TGCGCCAGCAGCCAAGATCTCGGGTCCTATAGCAATCAGCCCCAGCATTTT. Translated, it gives CASSQDLGSYSNQPQHF.

V usage is TRBV25-1 and J usage is TRBJ1-5; 7 bases agree with TRBD1. The CDR3 runs 14 residues. Germline assignment: CDR1 MGHDK and CDR2 SYGVNS. The ends lost 9 bases at V and 1 base at J; junction bases unmatched: 6. CDR3 residues: CASSAQGSNQPQHF. CDR3 DNA: TGTGCCAGTTCCGCACAGGGGAGCAATCAGCCCCAGCATTTT. The entire variable domain, with the rest obtained from reference TRBV25-1 and TRBJ1-5, is as follows: EADIYQTPRYLVIGTGKKITLECSQTMGHDKMYWYQQDPGMELHLIHYSYGVNSTEKGDLSSESTVSRIRTEHFPLTLESARPSHTSQYLCASSAQGSNQPQHFGDGTRLSIL.

V and J are TRBV7-2 and TRBJ1-2; no firm D call. CDR1 and CDR2 from the germline V gene are SGHTA and FQGNSA. Trimming cost V 4 bases and J 8 bases, with 14 bases left between them. CDR3 length: 13 amino acids. CDR3 sequence reads: CASSSGPGGGYTF. CDR3 nucleotide sequence: TGTGCCAGCAGCTCCGGGCCTGGAGGGGGCTACACCTTC.

This rearrangement joins TRBV9 to TRBJ1-1, with D maybe TRBD1 (5 bases). Trimming pared 3 bases from V and 0 bases from J, leaving 12 bases between. The CDR3 covers 15 residues. Germline values: CDR1 SGDLS, CDR2 YYNGEE. The CDR3 loop reads CASSAGGGVNTEAFF. Here the CDR3 DNA reads TGTGCCAGCAGCGCGGGCGGGGGGGTGAACACTGAAGCTTTCTTT.

The table lists this clone with a count of one. The chain is built from TRBV4-3 and TRBJ1-2; D gene ambiguous. Germline CDR1 is LGHNA and CDR2 is YSLEER. Trimming pared 0 bases from V and 2 bases from J, leaving 10 bases between. The CDR3 spans 15 residues. Written as DNA, the CDR3 is TGCGCCAGCAGCCAAGATACTGGGCAAAACTATGGCTACACCTTC. Translating it yields CASSQDTGQNYGYTF.

This chain uses TRBV24-1 with TRBJ2-2, with D possibly matching TRBD2 (6 bases). The V gene's germline CDR1 is KGHDR and CDR2 SFDVKD. The CDR3 totals 12 residues. V lost 6 bases and J lost 6, with 7 bases in between. The CDR3 DNA sequence: TGTGCCACCAGTTGGGGGGCCGGGGAGCTGTTTTTT. Its protein product is CATSWGAGELFF.

This clone came up once. The V and J genes are TRBV30 and TRBJ2-7, with D perhaps matching TRBD1 (5 bases). The CDR3 contains 16 residues. V lost 7 bases and J 3 bases, leaving 25 bases between the germline ends. CDR1 GTSNPN and CDR2 SVGIG come from the germline V gene (reference sequence). CDR3 residues: CAYRQSNLPGYYEQYF. CDR3 coding DNA: TGTGCCTACCGACAGTCGAACCTCCCAGGGTACTACGAGCAGTACTTC.

V is TRBV27 and J is TRBJ1-5; 10 nucleotides line up with TRBD1. CDR3 size: 16 residues. CDR1 is MNHEY and CDR2 is SMNVEV in the germline V gene (reference sequence). V was clipped by 0 bases and J by 8 bases; unmatched bases: 7. The CDR3 reads CASSLSGTGETKPQHF. CDR3 coding DNA: TGTGCCAGCAGTTTATCAGGGACAGGGGAAACAAAGCCCCAGCATTTT.

There are a few counts of this clone. The rearrangement links TRBV7-9 to TRBJ1-2; D may be TRBD1 (6 bases). Germline lookup yields CDR1 SEHNR and CDR2 FQNEAQ (reference sequence). The CDR3 sequence is 16 residues long. Trimming left V 5 bases short and J 3 bases short, with 19 bases between. CDR3 sequence (DNA): TGTGCCAGCAGCCCTAGAGGGGGGGCCCTGGACTATGGCTACACCTTC. This encodes CASSPRGGALDYGYTF.

V is TRBV7-2 and J is TRBJ1-2, with a tentative D call TRBD1 (5 bases). Trimming stripped 3 bases from V and 6 bases from J, with 11 bases between. Germline CDR1 reads SGHTA; CDR2 reads FQGNSA. The CDR3 length is 13 residues. The CDR3 bases are TGTGCCAGCAGCTTCGGAGGGGTCAATGGCTACACCTTC. Amino acid sequence: CASSFGGVNGYTF.